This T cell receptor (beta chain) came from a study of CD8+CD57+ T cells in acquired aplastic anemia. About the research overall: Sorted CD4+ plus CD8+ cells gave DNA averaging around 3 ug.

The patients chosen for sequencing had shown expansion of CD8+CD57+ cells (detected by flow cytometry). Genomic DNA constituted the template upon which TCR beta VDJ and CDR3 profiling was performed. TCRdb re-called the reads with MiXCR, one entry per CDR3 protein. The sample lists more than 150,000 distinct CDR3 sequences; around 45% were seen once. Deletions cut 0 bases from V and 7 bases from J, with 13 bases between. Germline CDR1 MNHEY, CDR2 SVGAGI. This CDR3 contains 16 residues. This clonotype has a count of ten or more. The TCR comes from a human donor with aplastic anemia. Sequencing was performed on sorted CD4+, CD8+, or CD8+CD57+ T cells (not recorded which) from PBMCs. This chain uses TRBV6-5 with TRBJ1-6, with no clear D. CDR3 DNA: TGTGCCAGCAGTTACTCGTTAATGGACCAAAATTCACCCCTCCACTTT. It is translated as CASSYSLMDQNSPLHF.